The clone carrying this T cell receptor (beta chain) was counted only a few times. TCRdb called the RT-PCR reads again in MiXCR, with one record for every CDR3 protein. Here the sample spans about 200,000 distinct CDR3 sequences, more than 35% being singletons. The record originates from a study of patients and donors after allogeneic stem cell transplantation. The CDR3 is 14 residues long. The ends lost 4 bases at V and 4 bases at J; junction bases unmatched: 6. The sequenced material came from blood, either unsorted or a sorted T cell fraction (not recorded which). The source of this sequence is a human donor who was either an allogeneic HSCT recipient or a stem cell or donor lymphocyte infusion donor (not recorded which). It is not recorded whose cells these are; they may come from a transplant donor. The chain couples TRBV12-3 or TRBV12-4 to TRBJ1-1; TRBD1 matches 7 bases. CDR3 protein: CASSYVEGATEAFF. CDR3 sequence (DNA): TGTGCCAGCAGTTATGTGGAGGGGGCCACTGAAGCTTTCTTT.